A single sample gave rise to the 3 T cell receptor beta chains below, sequenced in a study of blood T cells in healthy people across ages. Primed by a sample-barcoded 5' primer and a J-beta primer mix, a second PCR proceeded for about 7 to 11 cycles. TCRdb re-derived calls from the 5' RACE reads in MiXCR, one entry per CDR3 protein. The repertoire holds 650,000 or so distinct CDR3 sequences, with 52% as singletons. Sequenced sample: blood. The receptors come from a woman of 80 years or more in good health.

There are a few counts of this clonotype. V usage is TRBV27 and J usage is TRBJ1-6, with unresolved D. This CDR3 is built from 14 residues. CDR1 is MNHEY and CDR2 is SMNVEV in the germline V gene (reference sequence). Trimming took off 1 base at V and 5 bases at J, with 6 bases between the two ends. CDR3 residues: CASSLYADNSPLHF. The CDR3 DNA follows: TGTGCCAGCAGTTTATATGCGGATAATTCACCCCTCCACTTT.

The chain joins TRBV5-1 to TRBJ1-1; 7 bases agree with TRBD1. The CDR3 has 15 amino acids. Germline lookup yields CDR1 SGHRS and CDR2 YFSETQ. V gave up 5 bases and J gave up 4 bases; unmatched junction bases: 11. Here the CDR3 DNA reads TGCGCCAGCAGGCCGACAGGGTCCGCGGCCACTGAAGCTTTCTTT. It encodes CASRPTGSAATEAFF.

Only a few counts were recorded for this clonotype. This chain uses TRBV20-1 with TRBJ1-2; possible D gene TRBD1, 6 bases. Germline V gives CDR1 DFQATT, CDR2 SNEGSKA (reference sequence). Trimming removed 6 bases from V and 4 bases from J, with 12 bases in between. This CDR3 contains 12 residues. DNA of the CDR3: TGCAGTGCAAGGACAGTCCGCTATGGCTACACCTTC. Residues: CSARTVRYGYTF.